A selection of T cell receptor beta chains follows, all from one sample in a study of early T cells in non-severe SARS-CoV-2 infection. Each CDR3 protein is one row after TCRdb ran MiXCR on the 5' RACE reads. The repertoire holds fewer than 120,000 distinct CDR3 sequences, with 10% to 15% as singletons. The sample in question was whole blood, obtained at baseline. Receptors originate from an adult who was a healthcare worker with PCR-confirmed SARS-CoV-2 infection or an uninfected control (not recorded which). The CDR3 runs from the conserved cysteine through the conserved F or W. Each record gives: V gene, J gene, clone size, D gene, CDR3 DNA, CDR3 protein. A D gene is named only where the DNA matches it firmly. Size is stated for part of the rows, as once, few or many counts, or as a class when the clone is expanded.

V: TRBV29-1
J: TRBJ2-3
size: few
D: .
DNA: TGCAGCGTTGCAAGGGGGGGGAGCACAGATACGCAGTATTTT
CDR3: CSVARGGSTDTQYF

V: TRBV6-5
J: TRBJ1-1
size: .
D: .
DNA: TGTGCCAGCAGTTCCCCAGGGGTGTTGACTGAAGCTTTCTTT
CDR3: CASSSPGVLTEAFF

V: TRBV20-1
J: TRBJ1-5
size: few
D: .
DNA: TGCAGTGCTTCGTTAGGGATGAACAATCAGCCCCAGCATTTT
CDR3: CSASLGMNNQPQHF

V: TRBV24-1
J: TRBJ1-5
size: many
D: .
DNA: TGTGCCACCAGTGTAGGGACACCGCATAGCAATCAGCCCCAGCATTTT
CDR3: CATSVGTPHSNQPQHF

V: TRBV20-1
J: TRBJ1-4
size: few
D: TRBD1
DNA: TGCAGTGCTGGGACAGCAGACTCCCCTAATGAAAAACTGTTTTTT
CDR3: CSAGTADSPNEKLFF

V: TRBV7-9
J: TRBJ1-2
size: many
D: .
DNA: TGTGCCAGCAGCTTACAGGGATACTATGGCTACACCTTC
CDR3: CASSLQGYYGYTF

V: TRBV12-3/TRBV12-4
J: TRBJ1-1
size: .
D: TRBD1
DNA: TGTGCCAGCATTCCGGGGGACAGGGGGCTCACTGAAGCTTTCTTT
CDR3: CASIPGDRGLTEAFF

V: TRBV20-1
J: TRBJ2-7
size: few
D: TRBD1
DNA: TGCAGTGCTAGATCTCAGGGGGCCTACGAGCAGTACTTC
CDR3: CSARSQGAYEQYF

V: TRBV29-1
J: TRBJ1-2
size: .
D: .
DNA: TGCAGCGTTGGAGGCAGCTATGGCTACACCTTC
CDR3: CSVGGSYGYTF

V: TRBV21-1
J: TRBJ2-7
size: many
D: .
DNA: TGTGCCAGCAGCAAAGCTCCATGCGGGTACTTC
CDR3: CASSKAPCGYF

V: TRBV19
J: TRBJ1-2
size: .
D: .
DNA: TGTGCCAGTAGTATTAGTGTTTCGGGAATATATGGCTACACCTTC
CDR3: CASSISVSGIYGYTF

V: TRBV6-5
J: TRBJ1-4
size: few
D: TRBD1
DNA: TGTGCCAGCAGTTCACAGGGGGCGCCTAATGAAAAACTGTTTTTT
CDR3: CASSSQGAPNEKLFF

V: TRBV5-5
J: TRBJ2-4
size: few
D: .
DNA: TGTGCCAGCAGCGGAAAATCGCTAGCCAAAAACATTCAGTACTTC
CDR3: CASSGKSLAKNIQYF

V: TRBV18
J: TRBJ2-3
size: many
D: TRBD2
DNA: TGTGCCAGCTCACCAGCGGGGGGCACAGATACGCAGTATTTT
CDR3: CASSPAGGTDTQYF

V: TRBV7-2
J: TRBJ2-1
size: .
D: .
DNA: TGTGCCAGCAGCGCCGGACCTCCCGCTTACAATGAGCAGTTCTTC
CDR3: CASSAGPPAYNEQFF

V: TRBV18
J: TRBJ2-1
size: many
D: .
DNA: TGTGCCAGCTCACCACGCGTCAGTATGAGCTCCTACAATGAGCAGTTCTTC
CDR3: CASSPRVSMSSYNEQFF

V: TRBV7-7
J: TRBJ2-5
size: few
D: TRBD1
DNA: TGTGCCAGCAGCCCCGACAGGGGCCAAGAGACCCAGTACTTC
CDR3: CASSPDRGQETQYF

V: TRBV4-1
J: TRBJ2-5
size: few
D: .
DNA: TGCGCCAGCAGCCAAGATGGGACAGCGGGCCAAGAGACCCAGTACTTC
CDR3: CASSQDGTAGQETQYF

V: TRBV25-1
J: TRBJ1-1
size: many
D: .
DNA: TGTGCCAGCAGTGAATACGGGAACACTGAAGCTTTCTTT
CDR3: CASSEYGNTEAFF

V: TRBV7-2
J: TRBJ2-2
size: few
D: .
DNA: TGTGCCAGCTGCGAGAGGGAGAGGGGAACGGAGGAGCTGTTTTTT
CDR3: CASCERERGTEELFF

V: TRBV20-1
J: TRBJ2-3
size: .
D: .
DNA: TGCAGTGCCAATACTGAGGTCGTCACAGATACGCAGTATTTT
CDR3: CSANTEVVTDTQYF

V: TRBV11-2
J: TRBJ1-1
size: .
D: TRBD1
DNA: TGTGCCAGCAGCCCCGGACAGGGTGATAGAAACACTGAAGCTTTCTTT
CDR3: CASSPGQGDRNTEAFF

V: TRBV6-6
J: TRBJ2-4
size: few
D: .
DNA: TGTGCCAGCAGTTACTCTGCAGATAACATTCAGTACTTC
CDR3: CASSYSADNIQYF

V: TRBV11-2
J: TRBJ2-1
size: many
D: .
DNA: TGTGCCAGCAGCCTCGCCTACGGACTCTCTGAGCAGTTCTTC
CDR3: CASSLAYGLSEQFF

V: TRBV7-9
J: TRBJ2-2
size: .
D: .
DNA: TGTGCCAGCAGCCCCCCACAGGATTGGACCGGGGAGCTGTTTTTT
CDR3: CASSPPQDWTGELFF

V: TRBV3-1
J: TRBJ1-1
size: few
D: TRBD1
DNA: TGTGCCAGCAGCCAAGCCCGGACAGGGGACACTGAAGCTTTCTTT
CDR3: CASSQARTGDTEAFF

V: TRBV6-1
J: TRBJ1-1
size: few
D: TRBD1
DNA: TGTGCCAGCAGTTTACAGGGGGCAGGTTTTACAGTGGACACTGAAGCTTTCTTT
CDR3: CASSLQGAGFTVDTEAFF

V: TRBV28
J: TRBJ2-5
size: few
D: TRBD1
DNA: TGTGCCACCCGGACAGGGCAAGAGACCCAGTACTTC
CDR3: CATRTGQETQYF

V: TRBV6-2/TRBV6-3
J: TRBJ2-7
size: .
D: .
DNA: TGTGCCAGCAGTCGGGACCTGCGACTCACCCACGAGCAGTACTTC
CDR3: CASSRDLRLTHEQYF

V: TRBV28
J: TRBJ2-3
size: .
D: TRBD2
DNA: TGTGCCGGCAGCCGCCGGACTAGCGGGAGAGCCACAGATACGCAGTATTTT
CDR3: CAGSRRTSGRATDTQYF

V: TRBV6-1
J: TRBJ1-1
size: .
D: .
DNA: TGTGCCAGCAGTGAGTTGCAGGGGAGAACTTTCTTT
CDR3: CASSELQGRTFF

V: TRBV18
J: TRBJ2-3
size: .
D: .
DNA: TGTGCCAGCTCACCACGGACTAGCACAGATACGCAGTATTTT
CDR3: CASSPRTSTDTQYF

V: TRBV18
J: TRBJ1-6
size: few
D: .
DNA: TGTGCCAGCTCAGGAGTTGAGGGTATCTTTTGGAATTCACCCCTCCACTTT
CDR3: CASSGVEGIFWNSPLHF

V: TRBV6-1
J: TRBJ1-2
size: few
D: TRBD1
DNA: TGTGCCGGAGTAGCCGGGACAGAAGGAGGCTACACCTTC
CDR3: CAGVAGTEGGYTF

V: TRBV6-2/TRBV6-3
J: TRBJ1-1
size: .
D: TRBD1
DNA: TGTGCCAGCAGTGATGGACAGGGCCACATGAACACTGAAGCTTTCTTT
CDR3: CASSDGQGHMNTEAFF

V: TRBV28
J: TRBJ1-5
size: .
D: .
DNA: TGTGCCAGCAGAGAAGGGGGGAGCAATCAGCCCCAGCATTTT
CDR3: CASREGGSNQPQHF